This TCR beta chain stems from a study of T cells in Graves' hyperthyroidism and ophthalmopathy. As for the study in general: The initial diagnosis was the point when peripheral blood was collected, ahead of any treatment.

Disease lasting under 3 months, a NOSPECS grade of at least 4, and a Clinical Activity Score of at least 3 were features of the ophthalmopathy patients. Amplified TCR beta CDR3 regions derived from RNA transcripts. The primer set for the first-round RT-PCR of the TCR CDR3 was HTBI. TCRdb reprocessed the multiplex PCR reads with MiXCR, giving one entry per CDR3 protein. The sample carries roughly 600,000 distinct CDR3 sequences, around 13% recorded once. The V and J ends lost 7 bases and 0 bases respectively, with 13 bases between them. Per germline, CDR1 SQVTM and CDR2 ANQGSEA. The CDR3 consists of 13 residues.

The clonotype originates from a woman aged 45-65 years with Graves' ophthalmopathy. The V call is TRBV29-1, the J call TRBJ2-7, with D hard to call. The specimen was blood. CDR3 in amino acids: CSAILWDSYEQYF. The CDR3 DNA reads as TGCAGCGCCATCCTTTGGGACTCCTACGAGCAGTACTTC.